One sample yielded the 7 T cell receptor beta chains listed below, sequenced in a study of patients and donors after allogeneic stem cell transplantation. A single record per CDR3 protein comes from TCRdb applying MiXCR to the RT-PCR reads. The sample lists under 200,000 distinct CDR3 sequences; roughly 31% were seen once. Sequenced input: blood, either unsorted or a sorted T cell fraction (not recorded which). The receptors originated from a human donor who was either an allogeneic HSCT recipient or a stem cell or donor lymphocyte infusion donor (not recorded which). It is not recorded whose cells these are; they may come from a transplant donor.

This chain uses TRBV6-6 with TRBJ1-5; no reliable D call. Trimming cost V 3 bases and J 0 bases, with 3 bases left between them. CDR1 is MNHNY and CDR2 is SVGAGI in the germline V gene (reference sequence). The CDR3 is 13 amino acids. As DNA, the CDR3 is TGTGCCAGCAGTTATGGTAGCAATCAGCCCCAGCATTTT. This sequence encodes CASSYGSNQPQHF.

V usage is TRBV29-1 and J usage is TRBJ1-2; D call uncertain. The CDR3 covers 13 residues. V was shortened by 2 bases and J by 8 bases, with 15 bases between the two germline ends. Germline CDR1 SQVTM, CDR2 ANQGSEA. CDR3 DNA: TGCAGCGTTGAACCCTCATCAATGGGGGGCTACACCTTC. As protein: CSVEPSSMGGYTF.

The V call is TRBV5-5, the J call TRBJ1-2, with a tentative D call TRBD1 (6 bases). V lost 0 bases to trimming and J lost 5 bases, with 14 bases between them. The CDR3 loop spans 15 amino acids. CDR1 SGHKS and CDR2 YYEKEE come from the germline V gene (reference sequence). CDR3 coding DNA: TGTGCCAGCAGCTTGGTAATGTGGGGGGCGTATGGCTACACCTTC. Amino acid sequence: CASSLVMWGAYGYTF.

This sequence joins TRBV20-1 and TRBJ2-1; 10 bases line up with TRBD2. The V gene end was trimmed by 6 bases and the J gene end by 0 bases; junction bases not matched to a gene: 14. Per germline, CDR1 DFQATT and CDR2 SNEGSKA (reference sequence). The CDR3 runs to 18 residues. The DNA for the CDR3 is TGCAGTGCCCTCTTGGGTAGCGGGGGGATAAGCTCCTACAATGAGCAGTTCTTC. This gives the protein CSALLGSGGISSYNEQFF.

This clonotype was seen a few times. In nucleotides, the CDR3 is TGTGCCAGCAGTTCGACCTTGAGCTCCTACGAGCAGTACTTC. The encoded protein is CASSSTLSSYEQYF. The chain links TRBV6-2 or TRBV6-3 to TRBJ2-7, with D uncertain. Germline V gene sequence: CDR1 MNHEY, CDR2 SVGEGT. The CDR3 contains 14 residues. Trimming pared 4 bases from V and 0 bases from J, leaving 10 bases between.

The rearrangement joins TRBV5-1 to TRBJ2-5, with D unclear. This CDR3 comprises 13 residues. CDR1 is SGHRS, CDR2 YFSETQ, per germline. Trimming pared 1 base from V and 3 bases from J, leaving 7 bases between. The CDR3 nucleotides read TGCGCCAGCAGCTTGATGTGGAAAGAGACCCAGTACTTC. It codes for CASSLMWKETQYF.

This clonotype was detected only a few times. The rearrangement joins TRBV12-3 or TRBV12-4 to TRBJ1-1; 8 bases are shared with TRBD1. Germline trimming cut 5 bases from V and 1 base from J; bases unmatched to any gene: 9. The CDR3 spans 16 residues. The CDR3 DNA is TGTGCCAGCAGTCTAGGACAGGGCGCCCCGAACACTGAAGCTTTCTTT. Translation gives CASSLGQGAPNTEAFF.